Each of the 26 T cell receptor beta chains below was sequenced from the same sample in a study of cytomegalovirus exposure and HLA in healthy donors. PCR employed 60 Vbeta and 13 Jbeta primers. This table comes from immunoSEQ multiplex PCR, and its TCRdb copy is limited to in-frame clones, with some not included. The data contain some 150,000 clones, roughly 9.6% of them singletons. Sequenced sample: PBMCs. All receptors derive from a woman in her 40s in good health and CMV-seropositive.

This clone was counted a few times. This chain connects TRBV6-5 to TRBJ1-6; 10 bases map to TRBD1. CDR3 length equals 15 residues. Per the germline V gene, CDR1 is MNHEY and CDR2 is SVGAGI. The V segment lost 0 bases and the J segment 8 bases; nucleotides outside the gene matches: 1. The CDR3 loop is CASSYSGTGDSPLHF. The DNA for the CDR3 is TGTGCCAGCAGTTACTCAGGGACAGGGGATTCACCCCTCCACTTT.

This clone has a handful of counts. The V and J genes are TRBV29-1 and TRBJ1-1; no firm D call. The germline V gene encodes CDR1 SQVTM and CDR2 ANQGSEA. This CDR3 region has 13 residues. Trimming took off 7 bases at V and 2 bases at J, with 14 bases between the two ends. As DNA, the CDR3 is TGCAGCGCCTCGCGGGGAGAAAACACTGAAGCTTTCTTT. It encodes CSASRGENTEAFF. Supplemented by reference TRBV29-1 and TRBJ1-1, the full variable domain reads SAVISQKPSRDICQRGTSLTIQCQVDSQVTMMFWYRQQPGQSLTLIATANQGSEATYESGFVIDKFPISRPNLTFSTLTVSNMSPEDSSIYLCSASRGENTEAFFGQGTRLTVV.

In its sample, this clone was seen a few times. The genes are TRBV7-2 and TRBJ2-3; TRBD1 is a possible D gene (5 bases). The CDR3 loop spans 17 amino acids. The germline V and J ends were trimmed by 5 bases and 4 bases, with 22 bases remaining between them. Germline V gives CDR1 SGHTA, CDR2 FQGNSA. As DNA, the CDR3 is TGTGCCAGCAGCCTCGGATGGGGCTTTCGTGGCGCAGATACGCAGTATTTT. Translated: CASSLGWGFRGADTQYF.

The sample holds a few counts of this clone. CDR3 protein: CASSESRQGGEKLFF. In DNA, the CDR3 is TGTGCCAGCAGTGAATCGAGACAGGGTGGTGAAAAACTGTTTTTT. This chain connects TRBV25-1 to TRBJ1-4, with 7 bases matching TRBD1. Per the germline V gene, CDR1 is MGHDK and CDR2 is SYGVNS. J lost 7 bases, V lost 1 base, and 6 bases had no gene match. CDR3 length: 15 amino acids.

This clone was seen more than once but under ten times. Here the CDR3 DNA reads TGTGCCAGTAGTTCCTCCCTTTCCGGGAAAGGCCTCTACGAGCAGTACTTC. Protein product: CASSSSLSGKGLYEQYF. This chain links TRBV19 with TRBJ2-7, with a tentative D call TRBD2 (5 bases). The CDR3 sequence is 17 residues long. Per germline, CDR1 LNHDA and CDR2 SQIVND (reference sequence). V lost 5 bases and J 3 bases, leaving 23 bases between the germline ends.

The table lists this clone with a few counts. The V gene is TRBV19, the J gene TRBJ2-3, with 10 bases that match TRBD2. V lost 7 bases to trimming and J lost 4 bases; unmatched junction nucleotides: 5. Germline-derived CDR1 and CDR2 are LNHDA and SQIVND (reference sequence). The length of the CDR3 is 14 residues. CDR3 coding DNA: TGTGCCAGTAAAACTAGCGGGGCCGCAGATACGCAGTATTTT. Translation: CASKTSGAADTQYF.

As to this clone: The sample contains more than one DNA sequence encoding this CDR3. The CDR3 nucleotides read TGTGCCAGCTCACCGGGACAGACCTACGAGCAGTACTTC. It encodes CASSPGQTYEQYF. This chain links TRBV18 with TRBJ2-7, with 7 bases lining up with TRBD1. Germline lookup yields CDR1 KGHSH and CDR2 LQKENI. CDR3 length: 13 residues. V was clipped by 3 bases and J by 2 bases; unmatched bases: 1.

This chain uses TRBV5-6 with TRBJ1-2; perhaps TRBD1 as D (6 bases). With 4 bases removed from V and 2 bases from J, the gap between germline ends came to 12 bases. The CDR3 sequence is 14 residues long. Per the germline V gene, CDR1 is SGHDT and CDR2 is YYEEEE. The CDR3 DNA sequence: TGTGCCAGCAGCCAGTACAGGGTCAACTATGGCTACACCTTC. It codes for CASSQYRVNYGYTF.

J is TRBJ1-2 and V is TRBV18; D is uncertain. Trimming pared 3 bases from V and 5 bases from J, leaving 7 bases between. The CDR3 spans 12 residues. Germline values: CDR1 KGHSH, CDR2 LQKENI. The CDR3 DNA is TGTGCCAGCTCACCCCAGTTGTATGGCTACACCTTC. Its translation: CASSPQLYGYTF.

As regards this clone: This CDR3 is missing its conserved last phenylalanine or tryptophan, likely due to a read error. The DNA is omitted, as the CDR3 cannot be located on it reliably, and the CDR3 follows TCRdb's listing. The CDR3 loop is CASNWGNQPKHL. V gene TRBV6-1 combines with J gene TRBJ1-5; the table's TRBD1 call for D was not verified on the DNA. CDR1 is MNHNS, CDR2 SASEGT, per germline. The CDR3 length is 12 residues, termini included.

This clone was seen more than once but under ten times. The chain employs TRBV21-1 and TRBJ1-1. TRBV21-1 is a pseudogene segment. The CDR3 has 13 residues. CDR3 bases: TGTGCCAGCAGCAAATTGAGGAACACTGAAGCTTTCTTT. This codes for CASSKLRNTEAFF.

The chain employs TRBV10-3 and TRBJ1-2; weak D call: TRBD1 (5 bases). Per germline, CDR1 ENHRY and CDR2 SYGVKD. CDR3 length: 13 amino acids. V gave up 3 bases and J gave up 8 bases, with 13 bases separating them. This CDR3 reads CAISDRALHGYTF. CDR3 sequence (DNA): TGTGCCATCAGTGACAGGGCGCTACACGGCTACACCTTC.

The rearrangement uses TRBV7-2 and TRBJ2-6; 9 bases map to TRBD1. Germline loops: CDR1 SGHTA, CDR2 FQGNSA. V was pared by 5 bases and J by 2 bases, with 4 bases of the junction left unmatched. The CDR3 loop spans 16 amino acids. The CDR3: CASSPWTGAGANVLTF. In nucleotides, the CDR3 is TGTGCCAGCAGCCCCTGGACAGGGGCTGGGGCCAACGTCCTGACTTTC.

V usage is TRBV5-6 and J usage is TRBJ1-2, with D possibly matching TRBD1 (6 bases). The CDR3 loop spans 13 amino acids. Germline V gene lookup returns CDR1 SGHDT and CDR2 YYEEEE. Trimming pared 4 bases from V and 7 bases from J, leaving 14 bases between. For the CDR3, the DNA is TGTGCCAGCAGCCCCTGGACAGATGGTGGCTACACCTTC. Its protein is CASSPWTDGGYTF. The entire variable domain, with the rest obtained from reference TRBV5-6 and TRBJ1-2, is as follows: DAGVTQSPTHLIKTRGQQVTLRCSPKSGHDTVSWYQQALGQGPQFIFQYYEEEERQRGNFPDRFSGHQFPNYSSELNVNALLLGDSALYLCASSPWTDGGYTFGSGTRLTVV.

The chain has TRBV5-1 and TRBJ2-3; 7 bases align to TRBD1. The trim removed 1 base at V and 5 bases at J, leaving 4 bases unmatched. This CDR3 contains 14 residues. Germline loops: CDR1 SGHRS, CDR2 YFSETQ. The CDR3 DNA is TGCGCCAGCAGCTTGTCGACAGGGCAAGATACGCAGTATTTT. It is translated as CASSLSTGQDTQYF.

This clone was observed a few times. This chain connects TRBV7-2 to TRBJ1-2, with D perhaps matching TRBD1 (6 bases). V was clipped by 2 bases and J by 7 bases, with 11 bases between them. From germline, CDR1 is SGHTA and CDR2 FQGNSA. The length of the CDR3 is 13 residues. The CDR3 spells CASSLTRGIGYTF. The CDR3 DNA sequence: TGTGCCAGCAGCTTAACCAGGGGCATTGGCTACACCTTC.

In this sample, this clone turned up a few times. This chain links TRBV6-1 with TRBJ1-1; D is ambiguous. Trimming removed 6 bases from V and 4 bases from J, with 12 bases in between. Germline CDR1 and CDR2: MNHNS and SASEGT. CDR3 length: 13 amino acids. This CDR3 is CASRVDIGTEAFF. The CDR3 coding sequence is TGTGCCAGCAGGGTCGACATTGGCACTGAAGCTTTCTTT.

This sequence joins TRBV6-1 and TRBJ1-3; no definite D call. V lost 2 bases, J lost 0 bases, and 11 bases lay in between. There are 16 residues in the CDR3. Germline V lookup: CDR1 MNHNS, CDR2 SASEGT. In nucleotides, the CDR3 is TGTGCCAGCAGTGAATATCCAGGTCACTCTGGAAACACCATATATTTT. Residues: CASSEYPGHSGNTIYF.

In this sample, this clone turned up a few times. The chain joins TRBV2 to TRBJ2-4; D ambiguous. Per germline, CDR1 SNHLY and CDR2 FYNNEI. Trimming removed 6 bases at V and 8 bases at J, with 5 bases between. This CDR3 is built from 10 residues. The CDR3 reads CASRGDIQYF. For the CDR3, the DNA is TGTGCCAGCAGGGGCGACATTCAGTACTTC.

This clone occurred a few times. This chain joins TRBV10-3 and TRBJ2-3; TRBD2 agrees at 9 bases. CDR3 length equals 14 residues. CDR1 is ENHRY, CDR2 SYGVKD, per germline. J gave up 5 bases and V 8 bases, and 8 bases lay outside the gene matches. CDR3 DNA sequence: TGTGCCATCGGCGGGGGGGGGAGTTTAGATACGCAGTATTTT. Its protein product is CAIGGGGSLDTQYF.

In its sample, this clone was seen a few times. CDR3 in DNA: TGTGCCAGCAGCCCTACCACAGGGTCCTACGAGCAGTACTTC. Its translation: CASSPTTGSYEQYF. The chain uses TRBV9 and TRBJ2-7, with D possibly matching TRBD1 (6 bases). The CDR3 consists of 14 residues. Germline CDR1 reads SGDLS; CDR2 reads YYNGEE. V gave up 4 bases and J gave up 1 base, with 12 bases separating them.

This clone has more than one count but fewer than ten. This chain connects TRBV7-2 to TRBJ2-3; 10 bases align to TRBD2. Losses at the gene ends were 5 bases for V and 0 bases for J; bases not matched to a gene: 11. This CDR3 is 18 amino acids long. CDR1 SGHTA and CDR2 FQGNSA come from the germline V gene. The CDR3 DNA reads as TGTGCCAGCAGCCCGTCGAAACAACTAGCGGGGAGCACAGATACGCAGTATTTT. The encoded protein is CASSPSKQLAGSTDTQYF.

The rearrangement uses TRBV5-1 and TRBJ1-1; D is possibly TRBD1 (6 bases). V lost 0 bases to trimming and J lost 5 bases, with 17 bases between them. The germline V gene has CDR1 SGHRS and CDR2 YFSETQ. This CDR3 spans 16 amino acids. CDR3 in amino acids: CASSLDLQGRGTEAFF. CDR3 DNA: TGCGCCAGCAGCTTGGATCTACAGGGAAGGGGGACTGAAGCTTTCTTT.

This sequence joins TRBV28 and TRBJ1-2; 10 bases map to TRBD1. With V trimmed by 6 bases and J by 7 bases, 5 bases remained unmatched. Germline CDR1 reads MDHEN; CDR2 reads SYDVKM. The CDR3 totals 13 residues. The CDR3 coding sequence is TGTGCCAGCAGCACCGGGACAGGGGTTGGCTACACCTTC. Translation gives CASSTGTGVGYTF.

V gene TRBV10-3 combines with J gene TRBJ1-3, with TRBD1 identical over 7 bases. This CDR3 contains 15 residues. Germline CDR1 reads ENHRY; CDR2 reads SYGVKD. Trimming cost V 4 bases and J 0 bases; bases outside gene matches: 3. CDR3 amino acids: CAISGQGSSGNTIYF. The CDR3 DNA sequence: TGTGCCATCAGTGGACAGGGAAGCTCTGGAAACACCATATATTTT.

The CDR3 here is CASSVAPGSTEAFF. CDR3 in DNA: TGTGCCAGCAGCGTAGCCCCAGGATCCACTGAAGCTTTCTTT. The V call is TRBV9, the J call TRBJ1-1; no reliable D call. Trimming removed 0 bases from V and 4 bases from J, with 10 bases in between. Germline V gene sequence: CDR1 SGDLS, CDR2 YYNGEE. This CDR3 has 14 residues. The complete variable domain, with remaining parts taken from reference TRBV9 and TRBJ1-1, reads DSGVTQTPKHLITATGQRVTLRCSPRSGDLSVYWYQQSLDQGLQFLIQYYNGEERAKGNILERFSAQQFPDLHSELNLSSLELGDSALYFCASSVAPGSTEAFFGQGTRLTVV.